Below are 3 T cell receptor beta chains sequenced from a single sample in a study of blood T cell repertoires in COVID-19. Sequenced by immunoSEQ multiplex PCR; TCRdb stores in-frame clones only, minus some. In the table there are around 200,000 clones, 85% of which are singletons. The sample comprised peripheral blood. The receptors shown here come from an elderly woman with acute or convalescent COVID-19.

The rearrangement uses TRBV5-4 and TRBJ2-3; D might be TRBD2 (6 bases). CDR1 is SGHNT and CDR2 is YYREEE in the germline V gene (reference sequence). V dropped 5 bases and J dropped 5 bases, with 18 bases sitting between them. CDR3 length: 15 residues. The CDR3 DNA is TGTGCCAGCAGTCCCCCTGGGGGGAGTCAAGATACGCAGTATTTT. It is translated as CASSPPGGSQDTQYF.

V is TRBV24-1 and J is TRBJ2-2; 10 bases line up with TRBD1. V lost 7 bases to trimming and J lost 3 bases; unmatched junction nucleotides: 10. The CDR3 contains 17 residues. The germline CDR1 and CDR2 sequences are KGHDR and SFDVKD. CDR3 coding DNA: TGTGCCACCAGCGCCTTACGGGGGACAGGGGACACCGGGGAGCTGTTTTTT. Translation gives CATSALRGTGDTGELFF.

The V gene is TRBV7-2, the J gene TRBJ2-7; maybe TRBD1 (6 bases). With 5 bases removed from V and 1 base from J, the gap between germline ends came to 12 bases. This CDR3 comprises 14 residues. Germline V gives CDR1 SGHTA, CDR2 FQGNSA. The CDR3 loop reads CASSRTDTSYEQYF. The DNA for the CDR3 is TGTGCCAGCAGCCGGACAGATACTTCCTACGAGCAGTACTTC.